This TCR beta chain is from a study of Graves' ophthalmopathy and Graves' hyperthyroidism. The study's findings and limits: Blood was where most expanded thyroid clonotypes above 0.001 frequency also turned up.

Ten or more counts support this clonotype. Its antigen is unidentified. Presentation of ophthalmopathy in the donors involved moderate-to-severe activity, CAS ≥3, NOSPECS ≥4 and a duration under 3 months. TCR beta CDR3 amplification used RNA transcripts. RT-PCR in the first round used HTBI primers; a second-round multiplex PCR followed. TCRdb processed the multiplex PCR reads anew with MiXCR; each CDR3 protein has one entry. The sample contains about 410,000 distinct CDR3 sequences, about 16% of which appear only once. V gave up 5 bases and J gave up 3 bases, with 13 bases separating them. CDR3 length: 14 amino acids. Germline assignment: CDR1 MDHEN and CDR2 SYDVKM.

The material sequenced was peripheral blood. This TCR was recovered from a woman between 18 and 29 years old with Graves' ophthalmopathy. This rearrangement joins TRBV28 to TRBJ1-1; maybe TRBD1 (5 bases). DNA of the CDR3: TGTGCCAGCAGTCCAAGACAGACTTACACTGAAGCTTTCTTT. Protein: CASSPRQTYTEAFF.